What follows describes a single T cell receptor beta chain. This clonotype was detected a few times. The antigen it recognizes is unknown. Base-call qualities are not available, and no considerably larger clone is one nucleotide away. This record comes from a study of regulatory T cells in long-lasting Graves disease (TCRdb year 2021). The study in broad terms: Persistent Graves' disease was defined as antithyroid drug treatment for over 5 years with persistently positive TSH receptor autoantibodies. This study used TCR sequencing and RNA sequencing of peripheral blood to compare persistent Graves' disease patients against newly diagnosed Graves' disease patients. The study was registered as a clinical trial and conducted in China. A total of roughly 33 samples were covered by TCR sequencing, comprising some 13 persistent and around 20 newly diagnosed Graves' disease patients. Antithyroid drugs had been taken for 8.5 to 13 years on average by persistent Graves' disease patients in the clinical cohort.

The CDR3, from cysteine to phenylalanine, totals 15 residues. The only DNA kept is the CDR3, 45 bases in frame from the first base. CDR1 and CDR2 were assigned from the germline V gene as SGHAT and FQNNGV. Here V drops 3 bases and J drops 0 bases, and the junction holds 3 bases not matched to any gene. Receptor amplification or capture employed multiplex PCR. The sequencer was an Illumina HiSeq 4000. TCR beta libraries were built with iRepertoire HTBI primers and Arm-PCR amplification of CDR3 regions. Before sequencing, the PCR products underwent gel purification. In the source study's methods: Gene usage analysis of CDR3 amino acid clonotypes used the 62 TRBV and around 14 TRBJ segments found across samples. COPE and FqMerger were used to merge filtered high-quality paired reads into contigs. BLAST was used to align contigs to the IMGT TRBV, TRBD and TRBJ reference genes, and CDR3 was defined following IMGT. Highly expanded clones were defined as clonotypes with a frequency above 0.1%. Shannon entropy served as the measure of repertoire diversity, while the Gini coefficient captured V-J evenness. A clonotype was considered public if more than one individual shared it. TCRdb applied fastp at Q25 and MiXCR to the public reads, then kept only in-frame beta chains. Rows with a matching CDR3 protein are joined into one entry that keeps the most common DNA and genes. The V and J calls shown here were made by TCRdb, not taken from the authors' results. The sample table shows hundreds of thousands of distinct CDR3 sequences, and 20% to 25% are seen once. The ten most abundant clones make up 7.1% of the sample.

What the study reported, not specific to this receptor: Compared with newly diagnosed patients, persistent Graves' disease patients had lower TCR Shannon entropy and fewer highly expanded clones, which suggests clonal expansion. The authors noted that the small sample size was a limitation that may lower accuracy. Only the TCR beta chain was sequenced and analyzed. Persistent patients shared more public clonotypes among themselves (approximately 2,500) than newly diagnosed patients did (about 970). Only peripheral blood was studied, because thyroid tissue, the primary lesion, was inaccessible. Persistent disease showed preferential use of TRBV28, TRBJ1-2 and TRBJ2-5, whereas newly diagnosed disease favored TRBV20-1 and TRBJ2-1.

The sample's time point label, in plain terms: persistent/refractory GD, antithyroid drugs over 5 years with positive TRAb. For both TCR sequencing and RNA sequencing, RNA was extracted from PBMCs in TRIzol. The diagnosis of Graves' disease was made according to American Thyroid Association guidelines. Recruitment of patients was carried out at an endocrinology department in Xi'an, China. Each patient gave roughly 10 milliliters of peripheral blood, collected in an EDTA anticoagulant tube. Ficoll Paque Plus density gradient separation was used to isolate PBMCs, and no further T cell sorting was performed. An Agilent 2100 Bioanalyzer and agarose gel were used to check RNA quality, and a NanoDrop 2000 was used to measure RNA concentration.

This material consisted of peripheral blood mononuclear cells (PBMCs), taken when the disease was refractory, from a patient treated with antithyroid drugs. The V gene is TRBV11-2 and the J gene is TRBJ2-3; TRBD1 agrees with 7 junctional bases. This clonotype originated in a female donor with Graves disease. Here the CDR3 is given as CASSLDRSSTDTQYF. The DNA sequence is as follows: TGTGCCAGCAGCTTGGACAGGAGTAGCACAGATACGCAGTATTTT.